This record concerns one T cell receptor (beta chain) sequence. The germline CDR1 and CDR2 sequences are LGHNA and YSLEER. V lost 3 bases to trimming and J lost 7 bases, with 13 bases between them. This CDR3 contains 14 residues. This record belongs to a study of T cell changes during pregnancy in multiple sclerosis. Assay: immunoSEQ multiplex PCR; the TCRdb copy retains only in-frame clones and omits some. The sample has approximately 99,000 clones, approximately 90% seen once; the top ten hold around 0.8%. This specimen was peripheral blood, taken in the second trimester of pregnancy. This TCR came from a female donor in good health, enrolled as a control in a pregnancy study. This chain uses TRBV4-3 with TRBJ1-5; tentatively, D is TRBD1 (6 bases). The CDR3 reads CASSQVQGDQPQHF. In DNA, the CDR3 is TGCGCCAGCAGCCAGGTACAGGGAGACCAGCCCCAGCATTTT.